Listed below are T cell receptor beta chains from one sample, sequenced in a study of metastatic and nonmetastatic thyroid tumors. Using MiXCR, TCRdb re-called clones from the PCR reads. The table has around 25,000 clones, 10% to 15% seen once. The sequenced material came from blood. The receptors here all came from a female donor with papillary thyroid cancer or a benign thyroid nodule (not recorded which). Some clones in this sample may be carry-over from other donors' samples. Each CDR3 is given with its conserved first and last residue. Fields, in order: J gene, D gene, clone size, V gene, CDR3 protein, CDR3 DNA. D genes are given only for firm matches. Some rows mark clone size as missing; the rest say once, few, many or name a class of expanded clone.

j_gene: TRBJ1-2
d_gene: TRBD1
abundance: many
v_gene: TRBV7-9
CDR3aa: CASSRTGDYGYTF
CDR3nt: TGTGCCAGCAGCCGGACAGGAGACTATGGCTACACCTTC

j_gene: TRBJ2-2
d_gene: TRBD2
abundance: many
v_gene: TRBV6-1
CDR3aa: CASSGPSGLAGNTGELFF
CDR3nt: TGTGCCAGCAGTGGACCCTCGGGACTAGCGGGGAACACCGGGGAGCTGTTTTTT

j_gene: TRBJ1-5
d_gene: .
abundance: many
v_gene: TRBV20-1
CDR3aa: CSASRDPGNQPQHF
CDR3nt: TGCAGTGCTAGCCGGGACCCGGGCAATCAGCCCCAGCATTTT

j_gene: TRBJ2-3
d_gene: .
abundance: many
v_gene: TRBV27
CDR3aa: CASSYGVSSTDTQYF
CDR3nt: TGTGCCAGCAGTTATGGGGTTAGTTCCACAGATACGCAGTATTTT

j_gene: TRBJ2-7
d_gene: .
abundance: .
v_gene: TRBV7-9
CDR3aa: CASSAPGALAYEQYF
CDR3nt: TGTGCCAGCAGCGCGCCTGGCGCGTTAGCCTACGAGCAGTACTTC

j_gene: TRBJ1-4
d_gene: .
abundance: many
v_gene: TRBV28
CDR3aa: CASSLGGENEKLFF
CDR3nt: TGTGCCAGCAGCCTCGGAGGCGAGAATGAAAAACTGTTTTTT

j_gene: TRBJ2-3
d_gene: TRBD2
abundance: many
v_gene: TRBV6-2/TRBV6-3
CDR3aa: CASRRAGAGGVDTQYF
CDR3nt: TGTGCCAGCAGGCGGGCCGGTGCGGGAGGTGTAGATACGCAGTATTTT

j_gene: TRBJ1-1
d_gene: TRBD1
abundance: many
v_gene: TRBV19
CDR3aa: CASSMGQGREVAFF
CDR3nt: TGTGCCAGTAGTATGGGACAGGGCCGAGAAGTGGCTTTCTTT

j_gene: TRBJ1-3
d_gene: .
abundance: many
v_gene: TRBV3-1
CDR3aa: CASSRGDTIYF
CDR3nt: TGTGCCAGCAGCCGGGGGGACACCATATATTTT

j_gene: TRBJ2-7
d_gene: .
abundance: many
v_gene: TRBV2
CDR3aa: CASRDLLTNEQYF
CDR3nt: TGTGCCAGCAGGGATTTGTTAACAAACGAGCAGTACTTC

j_gene: TRBJ2-4
d_gene: .
abundance: many
v_gene: TRBV12-3/TRBV12-4
CDR3aa: CASSPTPTDARIAKNIQYF
CDR3nt: TGTGCCAGCAGTCCTACCCCGACAGACGCACGCATAGCCAAAAACATTCAGTACTTC

j_gene: TRBJ1-1
d_gene: .
abundance: .
v_gene: TRBV20-1
CDR3aa: CRARTLNTGAFF
CDR3nt: TGCAGGGCTCGGACACTGAACACTGGAGCTTTCTTT

j_gene: TRBJ2-2
d_gene: .
abundance: .
v_gene: TRBV28
CDR3aa: CASSFIANTGELFF
CDR3nt: TGTGCCAGCAGTTTTATAGCTAACACCGGGGAGCTGTTTTTT

j_gene: TRBJ2-5
d_gene: .
abundance: few
v_gene: TRBV9
CDR3aa: CASSVEGQGETQYF
CDR3nt: TGTGCCAGCAGCGTAGAGGGGCAAGGGGAGACCCAGTACTTC

j_gene: TRBJ1-2
d_gene: .
abundance: .
v_gene: TRBV7-9
CDR3aa: CGCSLGRGDGYTF
CDR3nt: TGTGGGTGCAGCTTAGGGAGGGGCGATGGCTACACCTTC

j_gene: TRBJ1-1
d_gene: .
abundance: .
v_gene: TRBV6-1
CDR3aa: CASRTRGGENTEAFF
CDR3nt: TGTGCCAGCAGGACCAGGGGAGGGGAAAACACTGAAGCTTTCTTT

j_gene: TRBJ2-1
d_gene: .
abundance: many
v_gene: TRBV11-1
CDR3aa: CASSSSQLTRRGYNEQFF
CDR3nt: TGTGCCAGCAGCTCATCCCAGCTGACTCGTCGGGGGTACAATGAGCAGTTCTTC

j_gene: TRBJ2-2
d_gene: .
abundance: few
v_gene: TRBV12-3/TRBV12-4
CDR3aa: CASSFVGTAGELFF
CDR3nt: TGTGCCAGCAGTTTTGTAGGTACGGCCGGGGAGCTGTTTTTT

j_gene: TRBJ2-7
d_gene: TRBD2
abundance: .
v_gene: TRBV11-2
CDR3aa: CASSLGGRGRSYEQYF
CDR3nt: TGTGCCAGCAGCTTAGGAGGTCGCGGGAGATCCTACGAGCAGTACTTC

j_gene: TRBJ1-1
d_gene: .
abundance: .
v_gene: TRBV6-5
CDR3aa: CASSYGFQFEAFF
CDR3nt: TGTGCCAGCAGTTACGGTTTCCAGTTTGAAGCTTTCTTT

j_gene: TRBJ2-2
d_gene: .
abundance: many
v_gene: TRBV4-2
CDR3aa: CASSPEDGRGGELFF
CDR3nt: TGTGCCAGCAGCCCCGAGGATGGCAGGGGCGGGGAGCTGTTTTTT

j_gene: TRBJ1-2
d_gene: .
abundance: many
v_gene: TRBV10-3
CDR3aa: CAISVSPSSGGYTF
CDR3nt: TGTGCCATCAGTGTCTCTCCCTCCTCTGGAGGCTACACCTTC

j_gene: TRBJ1-4
d_gene: .
abundance: many
v_gene: TRBV5-4
CDR3aa: CASSLGRATNEKLFF
CDR3nt: TGTGCCAGCAGCTTGGGCAGAGCAACTAATGAAAAACTGTTTTTT

j_gene: TRBJ1-1
d_gene: .
abundance: many
v_gene: TRBV6-1
CDR3aa: CASSSGAPNTEAFF
CDR3nt: TGTGCCAGCAGTTCGGGGGCCCCGAACACTGAAGCTTTCTTT

j_gene: TRBJ2-7
d_gene: .
abundance: few
v_gene: TRBV2
CDR3aa: CASSEGPGSQYEQYF
CDR3nt: TGTGCCAGCAGCGAGGGCCCGGGTTCTCAATACGAGCAGTACTTC

j_gene: TRBJ2-1
d_gene: TRBD2
abundance: many
v_gene: TRBV12-3/TRBV12-4
CDR3aa: CASSPWGTSGINEQFF
CDR3nt: TGTGCCAGCAGCCCCTGGGGGACTAGCGGGATCAATGAGCAGTTCTTC

j_gene: TRBJ2-7
d_gene: .
abundance: many
v_gene: TRBV18
CDR3aa: CASSPDSNEQYF
CDR3nt: TGTGCCAGCTCACCCGACAGCAACGAGCAGTACTTC

j_gene: TRBJ2-1
d_gene: .
abundance: medium-sized
v_gene: TRBV20-1
CDR3aa: CSARPGTTDEQFF
CDR3nt: TGCAGTGCTAGACCCGGGACCACGGATGAGCAGTTCTTC

j_gene: TRBJ1-2
d_gene: .
abundance: many
v_gene: TRBV6-2/TRBV6-3
CDR3aa: CASSYSRDGYTF
CDR3nt: TGTGCCAGCAGTTACTCGAGGGATGGCTACACCTTC

j_gene: TRBJ2-1
d_gene: .
abundance: medium-sized
v_gene: TRBV19
CDR3aa: CASSIDIGSYNEQFF
CDR3nt: TGTGCCAGTAGTATAGATATAGGGAGCTACAATGAGCAGTTCTTC

j_gene: TRBJ2-7
d_gene: .
abundance: many
v_gene: TRBV6-1
CDR3aa: CASSWGARRFF
CDR3nt: TGTGCCAGCAGCTGGGGGGCTAGACGATTCTTC

j_gene: TRBJ2-3
d_gene: .
abundance: many
v_gene: TRBV7-2
CDR3aa: CASSSRLGAADTQYF
CDR3nt: TGTGCCAGCAGTTCACGTCTGGGGGCAGCGGATACGCAGTATTTT

j_gene: TRBJ1-3
d_gene: .
abundance: .
v_gene: TRBV12-3/TRBV12-4
CDR3aa: CASSFGHGTNTIYF
CDR3nt: TGTGCCAGCAGTTTTGGCCATGGAACGAACACCATATATTTT

j_gene: TRBJ2-3
d_gene: .
abundance: many
v_gene: TRBV20-1
CDR3aa: CSASGGPSLDTQYF
CDR3nt: TGCAGTGCTAGTGGGGGACCCAGCCTAGATACGCAGTATTTT

j_gene: TRBJ2-2
d_gene: TRBD2
abundance: many
v_gene: TRBV6-2/TRBV6-3
CDR3aa: CASSYEAGGPHTGELFF
CDR3nt: TGTGCCAGCAGTTATGAGGCGGGAGGGCCGCACACCGGGGAGCTGTTTTTT

j_gene: TRBJ1-2
d_gene: TRBD1
abundance: many
v_gene: TRBV30
CDR3aa: CAWIPGGFGGYTF
CDR3nt: TGTGCCTGGATACCAGGGGGGTTCGGTGGCTACACCTTC

j_gene: TRBJ1-2
d_gene: .
abundance: many
v_gene: TRBV12-3/TRBV12-4
CDR3aa: CARRNPDRSIYGYTF
CDR3nt: TGTGCCAGACGGAACCCAGACAGGTCAATCTATGGCTACACCTTC

j_gene: TRBJ2-3
d_gene: TRBD2
abundance: .
v_gene: TRBV9
CDR3aa: CSSSVTGTSGHTQYF
CDR3nt: TGTTCCAGCAGCGTAACCGGGACTAGCGGTCATACGCAGTATTTT

j_gene: TRBJ2-7
d_gene: .
abundance: many
v_gene: TRBV28
CDR3aa: CASSLGGLSEQYF
CDR3nt: TGTGCCAGCAGTTTAGGAGGGCTTAGCGAGCAGTACTTC

j_gene: TRBJ2-2
d_gene: .
abundance: many
v_gene: TRBV6-1
CDR3aa: CATVGSAGELFF
CDR3nt: TGTGCCACGGTGGGGTCAGCCGGGGAGCTGTTTTTT

j_gene: TRBJ2-7
d_gene: TRBD2
abundance: medium-sized
v_gene: TRBV20-1
CDR3aa: CSARDRGGSSYEQYF
CDR3nt: TGCAGTGCTAGAGATCGGGGCGGGAGTAGTTACGAGCAGTACTTC

j_gene: TRBJ1-1
d_gene: .
abundance: many
v_gene: TRBV7-3
CDR3aa: CASSSSRDSGAEAFF
CDR3nt: TGTGCCAGCAGCTCGTCGCGGGACTCAGGGGCTGAAGCTTTCTTT

j_gene: TRBJ2-5
d_gene: .
abundance: many
v_gene: TRBV20-1
CDR3aa: CSARGIVETQYF
CDR3nt: TGCAGTGCTCGGGGTATTGTGGAGACCCAGTACTTC

j_gene: TRBJ2-2
d_gene: .
abundance: medium-sized
v_gene: TRBV27
CDR3aa: CASSLGPAVLYTGELFF
CDR3nt: TGTGCCAGCAGTTTAGGACCCGCCGTACTATACACCGGGGAGCTGTTTTTT

j_gene: TRBJ2-2
d_gene: TRBD1
abundance: many
v_gene: TRBV18
CDR3aa: CASSRDRGYTGELFF
CDR3nt: TGTGCCAGCTCGCGGGACAGGGGGTACACCGGGGAGCTGTTTTTT

j_gene: TRBJ2-2
d_gene: TRBD1
abundance: many
v_gene: TRBV2
CDR3aa: CASKSLQGAAGELFF
CDR3nt: TGTGCCAGCAAGAGTCTACAGGGGGCCGCCGGGGAGCTGTTTTTT

j_gene: TRBJ2-1
d_gene: TRBD2
abundance: .
v_gene: TRBV11-1
CDR3aa: CASRFLAGVDNEQFF
CDR3nt: TGTGCCAGCAGGTTTCTAGCGGGAGTAGACAATGAGCAGTTCTTC

j_gene: TRBJ2-3
d_gene: .
abundance: many
v_gene: TRBV7-9
CDR3aa: CASSFVNRLDTQYF
CDR3nt: TGTGCCAGCAGCTTCGTTAATCGGTTAGATACGCAGTATTTT